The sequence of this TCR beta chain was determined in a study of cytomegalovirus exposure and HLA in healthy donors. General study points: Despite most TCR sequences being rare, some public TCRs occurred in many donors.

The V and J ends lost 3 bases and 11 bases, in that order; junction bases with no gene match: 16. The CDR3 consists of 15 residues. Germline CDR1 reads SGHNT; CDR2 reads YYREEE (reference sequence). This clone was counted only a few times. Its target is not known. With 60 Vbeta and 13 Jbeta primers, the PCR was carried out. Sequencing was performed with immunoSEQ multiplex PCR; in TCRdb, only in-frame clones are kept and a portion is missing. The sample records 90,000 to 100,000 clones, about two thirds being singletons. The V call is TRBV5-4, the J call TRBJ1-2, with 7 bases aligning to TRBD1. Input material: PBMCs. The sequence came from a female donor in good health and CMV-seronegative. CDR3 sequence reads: CASSSSRQGLGWYTF. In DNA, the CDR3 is TGTGCCAGCAGCTCGTCGCGACAGGGCCTAGGGTGGTACACCTTC.